Listed below are T cell receptor beta chains from one sample, sequenced in a study of CD8 T cells in Susac syndrome. TCRdb reprocessed the immunoSEQ multiplex PCR reads with MiXCR, giving one entry per CDR3 protein. This table has approximately 100,000 distinct CDR3 sequences, around 90% appearing once. Sequencing was performed on CD4+ T cells from PBMCs. These receptors were collected from a human donor in good health. Each CDR3 is given without its conserved first and last residue. Fields, in order: V gene, J gene, CDR3 protein.

v_gene: TRBV18; j_gene: TRBJ2-5; CDR3aa: ASSGDREETQY
v_gene: TRBV14; j_gene: TRBJ1-2; CDR3aa: ASSRLFGVGYT
v_gene: TRBV5-4; j_gene: TRBJ2-3; CDR3aa: ASSLRLAGDTDTQY
v_gene: TRBV29-1; j_gene: TRBJ2-2; CDR3aa: SVITGTLNTGELF
v_gene: TRBV9; j_gene: TRBJ1-2; CDR3aa: ASSRGDLNYGYT
v_gene: TRBV15; j_gene: TRBJ2-1; CDR3aa: APGPTRGSYNEQF
v_gene: TRBV7-6; j_gene: TRBJ1-5; CDR3aa: ASSPQEAQPQH
v_gene: TRBV6-2/TRBV6-3; j_gene: TRBJ1-5; CDR3aa: ASSFAGTGGQPQH
v_gene: TRBV29-1; j_gene: TRBJ1-4; CDR3aa: SVGGGEEKLF
v_gene: TRBV20-1; j_gene: TRBJ2-5; CDR3aa: SAGREETQY
v_gene: TRBV7-9; j_gene: TRBJ1-5; CDR3aa: ASSLGPTGGYQPQH
v_gene: TRBV7-8; j_gene: TRBJ2-3; CDR3aa: ASSLPRTDTQY
v_gene: TRBV4-2; j_gene: TRBJ2-7; CDR3aa: ASSQDWWGQGTEQY
v_gene: TRBV19; j_gene: TRBJ2-1; CDR3aa: ASSVGHFDEQF
v_gene: TRBV6-2/TRBV6-3; j_gene: TRBJ2-1; CDR3aa: ASSLPPQVQEQF
v_gene: TRBV12-3/TRBV12-4; j_gene: TRBJ2-3; CDR3aa: ASVQGGLTDTQY
v_gene: TRBV9; j_gene: TRBJ2-3; CDR3aa: ASSVVGVLTDTQY
v_gene: TRBV27; j_gene: TRBJ2-1; CDR3aa: ASSSPVVRDNEQF
v_gene: TRBV6-5; j_gene: TRBJ2-1; CDR3aa: ASISTGQQF
v_gene: TRBV19; j_gene: TRBJ2-6; CDR3aa: ASSMVAFSGANVLT
v_gene: TRBV29-1; j_gene: TRBJ2-1; CDR3aa: SAGSELAGRGEQF
v_gene: TRBV29-1; j_gene: TRBJ2-7; CDR3aa: SVEQGSYEQY
v_gene: TRBV5-1; j_gene: TRBJ2-4; CDR3aa: ASSLLAAGGTKNIQY
v_gene: TRBV10-3; j_gene: TRBJ1-1; CDR3aa: AISESRGRNTEAF
v_gene: TRBV30; j_gene: TRBJ1-1; CDR3aa: AWSPQGAWDTEAF
v_gene: TRBV10-2; j_gene: TRBJ2-3; CDR3aa: ASRAPGTSGRPADTQY
v_gene: TRBV28; j_gene: TRBJ2-7; CDR3aa: ASIRGGLGHEQY
v_gene: TRBV5-1; j_gene: TRBJ2-1; CDR3aa: ASSLVPDRGLAEGNEQF
v_gene: TRBV7-3; j_gene: TRBJ2-3; CDR3aa: ASSFLPSGGRTDTQY
v_gene: TRBV29-1; j_gene: TRBJ1-2; CDR3aa: SVEAPASKSYGYT
v_gene: TRBV7-2; j_gene: TRBJ2-7; CDR3aa: ASSLRPGSQRGPYEQY
v_gene: TRBV19; j_gene: TRBJ2-4; CDR3aa: ASSIPTQEILAKNIQY
v_gene: TRBV5-6; j_gene: TRBJ1-3; CDR3aa: ASSRLSSGNTIY
v_gene: TRBV7-9; j_gene: TRBJ2-5; CDR3aa: ASSSLTGLQTQY
v_gene: TRBV29-1; j_gene: TRBJ2-5; CDR3aa: SVDTRGLGETQY
v_gene: TRBV20-1; j_gene: TRBJ2-2; CDR3aa: SARDPTAGAGELF
v_gene: TRBV3-1; j_gene: TRBJ2-7; CDR3aa: ASSPLSGEGEQY
v_gene: TRBV12-3/TRBV12-4; j_gene: TRBJ2-1; CDR3aa: ASRAASGGAVYNEQF
v_gene: TRBV18; j_gene: TRBJ1-1; CDR3aa: ASSPPSGRTEAF
v_gene: TRBV5-5; j_gene: TRBJ2-4; CDR3aa: ASSLSAGIAKNIQY
v_gene: TRBV9; j_gene: TRBJ2-5; CDR3aa: ASSVESSGGGETQY
v_gene: TRBV10-2; j_gene: TRBJ1-6; CDR3aa: ASSESSRSPLH
v_gene: TRBV7-9; j_gene: TRBJ1-2; CDR3aa: ASSLLAAPT
v_gene: TRBV9; j_gene: TRBJ2-7; CDR3aa: ASSVGRTAYEQY
v_gene: TRBV20-1; j_gene: TRBJ1-2; CDR3aa: SADSGGQGLYGYT
v_gene: TRBV7-2; j_gene: TRBJ1-5; CDR3aa: ASSLETVQPQH